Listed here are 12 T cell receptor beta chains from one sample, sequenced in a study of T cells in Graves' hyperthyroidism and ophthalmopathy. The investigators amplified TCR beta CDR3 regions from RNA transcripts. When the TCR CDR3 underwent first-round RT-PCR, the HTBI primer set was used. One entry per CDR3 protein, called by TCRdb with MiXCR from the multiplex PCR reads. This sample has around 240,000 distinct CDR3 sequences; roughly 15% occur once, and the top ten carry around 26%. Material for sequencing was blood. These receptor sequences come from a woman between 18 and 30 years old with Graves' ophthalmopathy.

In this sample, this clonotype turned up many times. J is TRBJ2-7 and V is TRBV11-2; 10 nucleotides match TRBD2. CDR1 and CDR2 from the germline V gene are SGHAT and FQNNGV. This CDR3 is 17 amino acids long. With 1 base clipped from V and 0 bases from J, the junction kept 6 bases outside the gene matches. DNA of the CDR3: TGTGCCAGCAGCTTAGGTAGCGGGGGGTCTAGCTCCTACGAGCAGTACTTC. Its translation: CASSLGSGGSSSYEQYF.

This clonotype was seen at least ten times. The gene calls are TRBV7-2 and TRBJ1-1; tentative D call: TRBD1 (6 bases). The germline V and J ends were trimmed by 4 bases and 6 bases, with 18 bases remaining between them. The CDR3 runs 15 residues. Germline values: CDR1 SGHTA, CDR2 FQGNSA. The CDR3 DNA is TGTGCCAGCAGCTCGCTACAGGGTAGGCTCGCTGAAGCTTTCTTT. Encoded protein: CASSSLQGRLAEAFF.

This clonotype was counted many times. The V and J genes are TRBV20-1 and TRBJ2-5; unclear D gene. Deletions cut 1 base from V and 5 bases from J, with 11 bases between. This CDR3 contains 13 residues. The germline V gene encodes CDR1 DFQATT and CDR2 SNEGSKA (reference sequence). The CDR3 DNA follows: TGCAGTGCTAGAGCCCCGGATGACGAGACCCAGTACTTC. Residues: CSARAPDDETQYF.

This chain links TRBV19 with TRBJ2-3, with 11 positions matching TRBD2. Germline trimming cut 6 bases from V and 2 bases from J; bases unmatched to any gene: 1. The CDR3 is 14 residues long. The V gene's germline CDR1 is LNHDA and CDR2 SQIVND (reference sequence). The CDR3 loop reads CASRGLAVTDTQYF. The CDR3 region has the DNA TGTGCCAGTAGGGGACTAGCGGTCACAGATACGCAGTATTTT.

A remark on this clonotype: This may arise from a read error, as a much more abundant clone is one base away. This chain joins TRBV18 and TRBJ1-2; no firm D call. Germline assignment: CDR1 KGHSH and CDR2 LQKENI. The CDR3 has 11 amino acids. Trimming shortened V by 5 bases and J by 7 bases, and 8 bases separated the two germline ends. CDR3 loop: CASSGNSGYTF. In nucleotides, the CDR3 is TGTGCCAGCTCAGGGAATTCTGGCTACACCTTC.

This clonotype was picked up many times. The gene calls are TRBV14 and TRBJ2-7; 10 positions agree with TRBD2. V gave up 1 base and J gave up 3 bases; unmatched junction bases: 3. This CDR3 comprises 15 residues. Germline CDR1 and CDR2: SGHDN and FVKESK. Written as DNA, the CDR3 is TGTGCCAGCAGCCAAGGGCTAGCGGGAGACTACGAGCAGTACTTC. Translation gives CASSQGLAGDYEQYF.

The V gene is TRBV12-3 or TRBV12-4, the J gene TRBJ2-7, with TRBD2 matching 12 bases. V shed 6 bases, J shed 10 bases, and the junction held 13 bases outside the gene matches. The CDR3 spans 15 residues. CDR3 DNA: TGTGCCAGCAGCAGACGCGGACTAGCGGGGACGAGCCAGTACTTC. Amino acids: CASSRRGLAGTSQYF.

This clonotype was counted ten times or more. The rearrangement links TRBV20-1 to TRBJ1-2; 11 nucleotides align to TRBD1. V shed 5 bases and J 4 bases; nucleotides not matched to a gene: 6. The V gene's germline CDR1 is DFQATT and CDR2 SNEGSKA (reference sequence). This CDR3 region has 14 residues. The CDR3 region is CSAVGTGGIYGYTF. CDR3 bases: TGCAGTGCTGTCGGGACAGGGGGTATCTATGGCTACACCTTC.

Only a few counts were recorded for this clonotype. CDR3 nucleotides: TGTGCCAGCAGCTTGAGGCAGGGGGCTTCTGGGGCCAACGTCCTGACTTTC. This translates into CASSLRQGASGANVLTF. V gene TRBV5-6 combines with J gene TRBJ2-6, with TRBD1 matching over 8 bases. CDR1 and CDR2 from the germline V gene are SGHDT and YYEEEE. The CDR3 covers 17 residues. Trimming took 1 base from V and 1 from J; bases not matched to a gene: 4.

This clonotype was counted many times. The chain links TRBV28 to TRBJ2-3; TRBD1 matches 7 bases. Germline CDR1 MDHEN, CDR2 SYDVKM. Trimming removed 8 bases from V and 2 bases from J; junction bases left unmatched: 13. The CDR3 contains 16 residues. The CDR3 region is CASASHGTVDTDTQYF. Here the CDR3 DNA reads TGTGCCAGCGCCAGCCACGGGACAGTCGACACAGATACGCAGTATTTT. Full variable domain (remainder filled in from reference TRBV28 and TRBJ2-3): DVKVTQSSRYLVKRTGEKVFLECVQDMDHENMFWYRQDPGLGLRLIYFSYDVKMKEKGDIPEGYSVSREKKERFSLILESASTNQTSMYLCASASHGTVDTDTQYFGPGTRLTVL.

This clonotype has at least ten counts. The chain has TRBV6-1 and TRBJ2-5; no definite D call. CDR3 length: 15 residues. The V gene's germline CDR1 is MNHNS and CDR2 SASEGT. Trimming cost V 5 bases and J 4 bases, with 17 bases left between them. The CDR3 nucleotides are TGTGCCAGCAGTCCCACGTTATCCCCGGGAGAGACCCAGTACTTC. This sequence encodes CASSPTLSPGETQYF.

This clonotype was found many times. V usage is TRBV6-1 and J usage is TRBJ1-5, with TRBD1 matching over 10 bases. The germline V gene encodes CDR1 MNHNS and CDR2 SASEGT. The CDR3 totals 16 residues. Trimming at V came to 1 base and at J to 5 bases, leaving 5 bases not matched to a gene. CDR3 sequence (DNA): TGTGCCAGCAGTGAAGAGGAGGGGACAGGGGATCAGCCCCAGCATTTT. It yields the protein CASSEEEGTGDQPQHF.